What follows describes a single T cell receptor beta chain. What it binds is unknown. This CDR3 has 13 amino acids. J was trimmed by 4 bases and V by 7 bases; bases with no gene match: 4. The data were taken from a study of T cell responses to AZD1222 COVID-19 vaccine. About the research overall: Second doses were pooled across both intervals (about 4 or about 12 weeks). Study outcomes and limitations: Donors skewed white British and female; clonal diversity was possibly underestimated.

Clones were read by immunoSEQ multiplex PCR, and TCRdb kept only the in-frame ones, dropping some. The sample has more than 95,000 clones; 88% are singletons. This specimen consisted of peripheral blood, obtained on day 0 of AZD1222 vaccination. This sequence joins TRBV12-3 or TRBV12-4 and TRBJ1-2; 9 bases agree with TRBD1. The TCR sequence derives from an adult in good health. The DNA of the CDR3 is TGTGCCAGCACCTCGGACAGGGGCTATGGCTACACCTTC. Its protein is CASTSDRGYGYTF.